Following are 26 T cell receptor beta chains from one sample sequenced in a study of cytomegalovirus exposure and HLA in healthy donors. This PCR relied on a set of 60 Vbeta primers and 13 Jbeta primers. This table comes from immunoSEQ multiplex PCR, and its TCRdb copy is limited to in-frame clones, with some not included. Here the sample spans 300,000 or so clones, approximately 84% being singletons. Sequencing was carried out using PBMCs. Every receptor here comes from a woman aged 40 to 50 in good health and CMV-seropositive.

The chain carries TRBV7-9 and TRBJ1-1; D gene unclear. Looked up from germline, CDR1 is SEHNR and CDR2 is FQNEAQ (reference sequence). This CDR3 is 15 amino acids long. V shed 5 bases and J shed 4 bases, with 17 bases lying between them. The CDR3 DNA sequence: TGTGCCAGCAGCCAGATCCTCTCCGATCGCACTGAAGCTTTCTTT. Its translation is CASSQILSDRTEAFF.

The chain is built from TRBV5-1 and TRBJ1-1, with D unclear. Per germline, CDR1 SGHRS and CDR2 YFSETQ. The CDR3 runs to 15 residues. V lost 6 bases and J 3 bases, leaving 18 bases between the germline ends. The CDR3 is CASTHGEGRDTEAFF. The CDR3 nucleotides read TGCGCCAGCACACATGGGGAAGGGCGGGACACTGAAGCTTTCTTT.

The chain employs TRBV18 and TRBJ1-6, with 7 bases that match TRBD1. The CDR3 length is 16 residues. V trimming: 2 bases; J trimming: 5 bases; junction bases outside the gene matches: 6. CDR1 is KGHSH, CDR2 LQKENI, per germline. The CDR3 DNA reads TGTGCCAGCTCACCATCAGGACAGGTCGATAATTCACCCCTCCACTTT. Translation: CASSPSGQVDNSPLHF.

The chain couples TRBV5-1 to TRBJ2-1; 10 bases line up with TRBD2. Germline V gives CDR1 SGHRS, CDR2 YFSETQ. This CDR3 has 18 amino acids. The V segment lost 4 bases and the J segment 3 bases; nucleotides outside the gene matches: 13. The CDR3: CASSKSGRAVGSYNEQFF. The DNA for the CDR3 is TGCGCCAGCAGCAAGAGCGGGAGGGCCGTTGGGAGCTACAATGAGCAGTTCTTC.

The chain employs TRBV7-8 and TRBJ2-2; maybe TRBD1 (7 bases). This CDR3 comprises 14 residues. In germline, CDR1 is SGHVS, CDR2 FQNEAQ. Trimming left V 3 bases short and J 7 bases short, with 12 bases between. CDR3 sequence reads: CASSFQGEDGELFF. In nucleotides, the CDR3 is TGTGCCAGCAGCTTTCAGGGGGAGGACGGGGAGCTGTTTTTT.

This chain uses TRBV29-1 with TRBJ2-4; 16 bases fit TRBD2. Germline CDR1 reads SQVTM; CDR2 reads ANQGSEA. With V trimmed by 6 bases and J by 12 bases, 11 bases remained unmatched. The CDR3 is made up of 15 amino acids. The CDR3 sequence: CSVEQGGLAGGGQYF. The DNA for the CDR3 is TGCAGCGTGGAGCAGGGGGGACTAGCGGGAGGGGGTCAGTACTTC. The whole variable domain, filled in from reference TRBV29-1 and TRBJ2-4, reads SAVISQKPSRDICQRGTSLTIQCQVDSQVTMMFWYRQQPGQSLTLIATANQGSEATYESGFVIDKFPISRPNLTFSTLTVSNMSPEDSSIYLCSVEQGGLAGGGQYFGAGTRLSVL.

This sequence joins TRBV7-2 and TRBJ2-1, with 13 bases lining up with TRBD2. V was pared by 2 bases and J by 9 bases, with 7 bases of the junction left unmatched. The germline gives CDR1 SGHTA, CDR2 FQGNSA. The CDR3 has 16 residues. CDR3 amino acids: CASSLIVGLAGVEQFF. DNA of the CDR3: TGTGCCAGCAGCTTAATTGTCGGACTAGCGGGAGTTGAGCAGTTCTTC.

This clone was seen more than once but under ten times. The rearrangement joins TRBV5-1 to TRBJ2-3, with D perhaps TRBD2 (5 bases). The CDR3 consists of 15 residues. V dropped 4 bases and J dropped 2 bases, with 14 bases sitting between them. CDR1 and CDR2 from the germline V gene are SGHRS and YFSETQ. The CDR3 reads CASSLREGNTDTQYF. DNA for the CDR3: TGCGCCAGCAGCCTCCGAGAGGGCAACACAGATACGCAGTATTTT.

The chain couples TRBV10-3 to TRBJ1-2; the D is unclear. Trimming took 3 bases from V and 4 from J, leaving 12 bases between them. This CDR3 is 14 amino acids long. Germline-derived CDR1 and CDR2 are ENHRY and SYGVKD. The CDR3 spells CAISDPGRGYGYTF. In nucleotides, the CDR3 is TGTGCCATCAGTGACCCCGGTCGGGGCTATGGCTACACCTTC.

This chain links TRBV9 with TRBJ1-2, with no clear D. Trimming left V 0 bases short and J 6 bases short, with 9 bases between. The germline gives CDR1 SGDLS, CDR2 YYNGEE. The CDR3 covers 13 residues. CDR3 region: CASSVGSTDGYTF. The CDR3 DNA is TGTGCCAGCAGCGTAGGTTCTACCGATGGCTACACCTTC.

The rearrangement links TRBV2 to TRBJ2-5, with D unresolved. Germline lookup yields CDR1 SNHLY and CDR2 FYNNEI. This CDR3 region has 12 residues. The germline V and J ends were trimmed by 6 bases and 2 bases, with 7 bases remaining between them. The CDR3 DNA is TGTGCCAGCAGGAGCGCTCAAGAGACCCAGTACTTC. Translating it yields CASRSAQETQYF.

This rearrangement joins TRBV7-9 to TRBJ2-1, with 14 bases matching TRBD2. CDR1 and CDR2 from the germline V gene are SEHNR and FQNEAQ (reference sequence). Germline trimming cut 0 bases from V and 6 bases from J; bases unmatched to any gene: 10. This CDR3 has 19 amino acids. The CDR3 here is CASSLALSGTSGSSNEQFF. Written as DNA, the CDR3 is TGTGCCAGCAGCTTAGCGCTAAGTGGGACTAGCGGGAGTAGCAATGAGCAGTTCTTC. The full variable domain, with the rest looked up from reference TRBV7-9 and TRBJ2-1, is DTGVSQNPRHKITKRGQNVTFRCDPISEHNRLYWYRQTLGQGPEFLTYFQNEAQLEKSRLLSDRFSAERPKGSFSTLEIQRTEQGDSAMYLCASSLALSGTSGSSNEQFFGPGTRLTVL.

CDR3 in amino acids: CASSLPGTGVYEQYF. The CDR3 DNA is TGTGCCAGCAGTCTACCCGGGACAGGAGTCTACGAGCAGTACTTC. This chain connects TRBV27 to TRBJ2-7; 8 bases fit TRBD1. The CDR3 runs 15 residues. CDR1 and CDR2 from the germline V gene are MNHEY and SMNVEV (reference sequence). J was trimmed by 3 bases and V by 5 bases; bases with no gene match: 9.

The chain combines TRBV28 with TRBJ2-7; maybe TRBD1 (5 bases). V lost 5 bases and J lost 6, with 17 bases in between. This CDR3 region has 14 residues. Per germline, CDR1 MDHEN and CDR2 SYDVKM. The CDR3 coding sequence is TGTGCCAGCAGTCCCGTCGGAAGGGGTTTCGAGCAGTACTTC. Translated: CASSPVGRGFEQYF. Filled out from reference TRBV28 and TRBJ2-7, the complete variable domain reads DVKVTQSSRYLVKRTGEKVFLECVQDMDHENMFWYRQDPGLGLRLIYFSYDVKMKEKGDIPEGYSVSREKKERFSLILESASTNQTSMYLCASSPVGRGFEQYFGPGTRLTVT.

This clone has only a few counts. The rearrangement joins TRBV2 to TRBJ2-7; D is possibly TRBD2 (6 bases). V lost 6 bases and J 3 bases, leaving 12 bases between the germline ends. From germline, CDR1 is SNHLY and CDR2 FYNNEI. The CDR3 contains 13 residues. CDR3: CASRDSGIYEQYF. The CDR3 coding sequence is TGTGCCAGCAGAGATAGCGGAATCTACGAGCAGTACTTC. Full variable domain (outside the CDR3, taken from reference TRBV2 and TRBJ2-7): EPEVTQTPSHQVTQMGQEVILRCVPISNHLYFYWYRQILGQKVEFLVSFYNNEISEKSEIFDDQFSVERPDGSNFTLKIRSTKLEDSAMYFCASRDSGIYEQYFGPGTRLTVT.

The chain employs TRBV4-3 and TRBJ1-3; 9 nucleotides agree with TRBD1. The V gene's germline CDR1 is LGHNA and CDR2 YSLEER. This CDR3 comprises 20 residues. V shed 0 bases, J shed 4 bases, and the junction held 16 bases outside the gene matches. The CDR3 reads CASSQDRETGGPSGGNTIYF. The CDR3 DNA reads as TGCGCCAGCAGCCAAGATCGAGAGACAGGGGGACCCTCTGGAGGAAACACCATATATTTT.

The chain couples TRBV28 to TRBJ1-1; TRBD1 is a possible D gene (5 bases). There are 14 residues in the CDR3. Deletions cut 7 bases from V and 4 bases from J, with 16 bases between. Germline V gene lookup returns CDR1 MDHEN and CDR2 SYDVKM. The CDR3 protein is CASTTGGVATEAFF. The CDR3 DNA reads TGTGCCAGCACGACCGGGGGGGTGGCCACTGAAGCTTTCTTT. The variable domain in full, completed from reference TRBV28 and TRBJ1-1, reads DVKVTQSSRYLVKRTGEKVFLECVQDMDHENMFWYRQDPGLGLRLIYFSYDVKMKEKGDIPEGYSVSREKKERFSLILESASTNQTSMYLCASTTGGVATEAFFGQGTRLTVV.

The gene calls are TRBV28 and TRBJ1-3; TRBD1 aligns across 11 bases. This CDR3 spans 15 amino acids. The V and J ends lost 4 bases and 1 base, in that order; junction bases with no gene match: 0. Germline values: CDR1 MDHEN, CDR2 SYDVKM. The CDR3 loop reads CASSWDRGSGNTIYF. The CDR3 DNA is TGTGCCAGCAGTTGGGACAGGGGGTCTGGAAACACCATATATTTT.

The CDR3 reads CSVRGAGADEQYF. DNA of the CDR3: TGCAGCGTTCGAGGCGCGGGAGCCGACGAGCAGTACTTC. The chain links TRBV29-1 to TRBJ2-7; 7 nucleotides match TRBD2. V lost 5 bases and J lost 5; bases outside the gene matches: 9. This CDR3 is 13 amino acids long. CDR1 and CDR2 (germline): SQVTM, ANQGSEA.

The chain links TRBV27 to TRBJ1-2; maybe TRBD1 (6 bases). V was pared by 6 bases and J by 4 bases, with 24 bases between. CDR1 and CDR2 (germline): MNHEY, SMNVEV (reference sequence). The CDR3 loop spans 17 amino acids. CDR3 nucleotide sequence: TGTGCCAGCAGACCCGACAGGCGGGCCACCCTTGTCTATGGCTACACCTTC. The encoded protein is CASRPDRRATLVYGYTF.

This rearrangement joins TRBV6-6 to TRBJ2-6; the match to TRBD1 covers 8 bases. The germline V gene has CDR1 MNHNY and CDR2 SVGAGI (reference sequence). The length of the CDR3 is 15 residues. Losses at the gene ends were 6 bases for V and 2 bases for J; bases not matched to a gene: 3. CDR3 coding DNA: TGTGCCAGCAGCTGGACAGGGCCTGGGGCCAACGTCCTGACTTTC. Translating gives CASSWTGPGANVLTF.

The J gene is TRBJ2-7, the V gene TRBV28; 8 nucleotides line up with TRBD2. Germline CDR1 is MDHEN and CDR2 is SYDVKM. V was clipped by 3 bases and J by 4 bases; unmatched bases: 14. The CDR3 length is 17 residues. CDR3 DNA: TGTGCCAGCAGTTTGCGTAGCGGGACCTCCTTTAATTACGAGCAGTACTTC. Translation gives CASSLRSGTSFNYEQYF.

V gene TRBV7-9 combines with J gene TRBJ2-1; 8 positions agree with TRBD1. The CDR3 has 16 amino acids. V lost 1 base to trimming and J lost 3 bases; unmatched junction nucleotides: 5. Germline V CDR1 and CDR2: SEHNR, FQNEAQ (reference sequence). The CDR3 DNA reads TGTGCCAGCAGCTTAGATTTGGGGACAGGCTACAATGAGCAGTTCTTC. Translating gives CASSLDLGTGYNEQFF.

This clone is a singleton in its sample. V and J are TRBV6-5 and TRBJ2-1, with 7 bases identical to TRBD2. V shed 2 bases, J shed 6 bases, and the junction held 10 bases outside the gene matches. The CDR3 is 16 amino acids. Germline loops: CDR1 MNHEY, CDR2 SVGAGI. The DNA for the CDR3 is TGTGCCAGCAGTTACCTAGGAGGGAGGGGAGCCAATGAGCAGTTCTTC. Its protein is CASSYLGGRGANEQFF.

The J gene is TRBJ2-2, the V gene TRBV27, with a possible D match to TRBD2 (5 bases). CDR1 is MNHEY and CDR2 is SMNVEV in the germline V gene (reference sequence). The V gene lost 5 bases and the J gene lost 6 bases, with 13 bases spanning the gap. The CDR3 length is 14 residues. CDR3 nucleotides: TGTGCCAGCAGTAGAGGGAGTTCAGCCGGGGAGCTGTTTTTT. This sequence encodes CASSRGSSAGELFF.

The chain employs TRBV29-1 and TRBJ2-7; 9 bases are shared with TRBD2. Germline V gene lookup returns CDR1 SQVTM and CDR2 ANQGSEA. The CDR3 extends over 12 amino acids. Trimming at V came to 6 bases and at J to 3 bases, leaving 3 bases not matched to a gene. In DNA, the CDR3 is TGCAGCGTCTCTAGCGGGAACTACGAGCAGTACTTC. Protein sequence: CSVSSGNYEQYF.